This note documents a single TCR beta chain sequence. The antigen remains unidentified. The CDR3 contains 15 residues. RNA, at about 0.45 to 1 ug, was reverse transcribed with random hexamers. The CDR3 of TCR beta was amplified by immunoSEQ multiplex PCR across 54 Vbeta and 13 Jbeta. MiXCR, applied by TCRdb to the immunoSEQ multiplex PCR reads, yields one record per CDR3 protein. The table shows 160,000 or so distinct CDR3 sequences, with approximately 96% occurring only once. This sample was taken from a study of CD8 T cells in Susac syndrome. Study outcomes and limitations: By the study's own acknowledgment, its TCR sequencing and HLA analysis included relatively few individuals.

Treatment-naive patients with stable or active relapsing-remitting disease were the multiple sclerosis controls. Negative isolation was applied to CD8+ and CD4+ T cells, and FACS enrichment was applied to TEMRA cells. This receptor was obtained from a human donor with multiple sclerosis. Sequences were obtained from CD8+ T cells from PBMCs. The chain links TRBV21-1 to TRBJ2-4. TRBV21-1 is a pseudogene. CDR3 in amino acids: CASSKGSLAKNIQYF. CDR3 sequence (DNA): TGTGCCAGCAGCAAGGGGTCCCTAGCCAAAAACATTCAGTACTTC.